These 3 T cell receptor beta chains were sequenced from one sample in a study of blood T cells in healthy people across ages. A second PCR, run for about 6 to 12 cycles, used a sample-barcoded 5' primer plus a J-beta primer mix. MiXCR was run by TCRdb on the 5' RACE reads, yielding one entry per CDR3 protein. Here the sample spans about 1 million distinct CDR3 sequences, about 23% being singletons. The sample was also linked to a second study, of T cells of mothers and their children.

The sequencing input was blood. All receptors come from a girl aged 2 to 10 in good health.

This clonotype was detected a few times. This chain links TRBV29-1 with TRBJ2-1, with D uncertain. The better agreement between TRBJ2-7 and the DNA end casts doubt on the J call. From germline, CDR1 is SQVTM and CDR2 ANQGSEA. This CDR3 has 13 amino acids. In DNA, the CDR3 is TGCAGCGTTGAAGGCCCAGGAACCTACGAGCAGTACTTC. This codes for CSVEGPGTYEQYF.

This clonotype was detected a few times. V usage is TRBV7-2 and J usage is TRBJ2-7; D uncertain. Germline V gene sequence: CDR1 SGHTA, CDR2 FQGNSA. The CDR3 is 14 amino acids. V dropped 3 bases and J dropped 2 bases, with 11 bases sitting between them. The CDR3 DNA sequence: TGTGCCAGCAGCTTGTCGCCGTTCACCTACGAGCAGTACTTC. Amino acid sequence: CASSLSPFTYEQYF. The full variable domain, in which reference TRBV7-2 and TRBJ2-7 provide the parts outside the CDR3, is GAGVSQSPSNKVTEKGKDVELRCDPISGHTALYWYRQSLGQGLEFLIYFQGNSAPDKSGLPSDRFSAERTGGSVSTLTIQRTQQEDSAVYLCASSLSPFTYEQYFGPGTRLTVT.

This clonotype was recorded only once. The V gene is TRBV11-2, the J gene TRBJ2-3, with TRBD2 identical over 7 bases. The junction had 12 bases not matched to a gene; V was cut back by 4 bases and J by 5 bases. The CDR3 runs to 16 residues. In germline, CDR1 is SGHAT, CDR2 FQNNGV. CDR3 nucleotides: TGTGCCAGCAGCTACTACTCCGGGACTAACGAAGATACGCAGTATTTT. Encoded protein: CASSYYSGTNEDTQYF.